This T cell receptor beta chain derives from a study of T cell responses to AZD1222 COVID-19 vaccine. The CDR3 has 16 amino acids. V was clipped by 3 bases and J by 5 bases, with 19 bases between them. From germline, CDR1 is MDHEN and CDR2 SYDVKM. Assay: immunoSEQ multiplex PCR; the TCRdb copy retains only in-frame clones and omits some. The sample lists some 150,000 clones, roughly 90% occurring once. The sample here was peripheral blood, taken on day 0 of AZD1222 vaccination. The chain employs TRBV28 and TRBJ1-1; no clear D. This clonotype was obtained from an adult in good health. CDR3 nucleotide sequence: TGTGCCAGCAGTTTTGGGCTGGGAGGGATTGGGACTGAAGCTTTCTTT. Translating gives CASSFGLGGIGTEAFF.